Listed here is a single TCR beta chain. CDR3 size: 16 residues. CDR1 SGHRS and CDR2 YFSETQ come from the germline V gene. Between the trimmed V and J ends, which lost 4 bases and 5 bases, there was a span of 22 bases. The table came from immunoSEQ multiplex PCR; TCRdb's copy has only in-frame clones and leaves some out. The data contain about 180,000 clones, roughly nine tenths of them singletons. The data were taken from a study of blood T cell repertoires in COVID-19. Turning to the study itself: Sources were T cells, B-cell-depleted T cells, or PBMCs; the material itself was cDNA or gDNA.

The J gene is TRBJ2-7, the V gene TRBV5-1, with TRBD1 as a possible D gene (5 bases). The sequence came from a man between 18 and 29 years old who had recovered from COVID-19. Sequencing input: peripheral blood. The DNA of the CDR3 is TGCGCCAGCAGCCCGGAAGGACAAATCTTGGGTAACGAGCAGTACTTC. Translation: CASSPEGQILGNEQYF.